This T cell receptor (beta chain) derives from a study of Ad26.COV2.S vaccination and SARS-CoV-2 variants. General study findings and limits: Recipients of either vaccine or placebo displayed similar breadth of non-spike TCRs.

The sample holds one count of this clone. Antigen specificity is unknown. Germline loops: CDR1 MDHEN, CDR2 SYDVKM. V lost 6 bases, J lost 1 base, and 19 bases lay in between. The length of the CDR3 is 17 residues. Only in-frame clones appear in the TCRdb table, and some are missing; sequencing was by immunoSEQ multiplex PCR. The sample lists 350,000 to 500,000 clones, 80% to 95% occurring once. Indicated treatment: roughly 18 received Ad26.COV2.S at low or high dose, single or two shots; roughly five received placebo; per-sample allocation not given. Sampling happened 63 days after the first vaccine or placebo injection. Whoever gave the sample was an adult aged 18-55 years in Boston.

Specimen: peripheral blood, collected in a trial of Ad26.COV2.S vaccine versus placebo. The chain is built from TRBV28 and TRBJ1-3, with D possibly TRBD1 on 6 matching bases. The TCR sequence derives from a person aged 18-60 years who received the Ad26.COV2.S COVID-19 vaccine or a placebo. The CDR3 region is CASSRGGPTISGNTIYF. DNA of the CDR3: TGTGCCAGCAGCCGGGGGGGGCCTACGATTTCTGGAAACACCATATATTTT.